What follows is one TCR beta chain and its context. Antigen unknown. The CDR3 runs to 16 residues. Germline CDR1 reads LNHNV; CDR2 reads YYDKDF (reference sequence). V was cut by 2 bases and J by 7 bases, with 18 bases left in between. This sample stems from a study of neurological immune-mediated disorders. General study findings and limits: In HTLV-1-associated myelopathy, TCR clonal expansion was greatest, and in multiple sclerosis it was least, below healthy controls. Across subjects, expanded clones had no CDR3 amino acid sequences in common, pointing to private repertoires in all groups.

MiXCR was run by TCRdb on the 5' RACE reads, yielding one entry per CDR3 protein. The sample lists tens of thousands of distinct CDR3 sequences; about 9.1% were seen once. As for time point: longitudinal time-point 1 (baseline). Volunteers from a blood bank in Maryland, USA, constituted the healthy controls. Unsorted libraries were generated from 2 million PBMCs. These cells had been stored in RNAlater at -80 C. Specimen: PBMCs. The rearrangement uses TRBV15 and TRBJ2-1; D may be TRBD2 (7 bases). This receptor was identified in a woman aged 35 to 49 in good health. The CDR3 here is CATSRSGRGGQNEQFF. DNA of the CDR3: TGTGCCACCAGCAGATCGGGGAGGGGGGGGCAGAATGAGCAGTTCTTC. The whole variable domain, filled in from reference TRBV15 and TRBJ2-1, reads DAMVIQNPRYQVTQFGKPVTLSCSQTLNHNVMYWYQQKSSQAPKLLFHYYDKDFNNEADTPDNFQSRRPNTSFCFLDIRSPGLGDTAMYLCATSRSGRGGQNEQFFGPGTRLTVL.